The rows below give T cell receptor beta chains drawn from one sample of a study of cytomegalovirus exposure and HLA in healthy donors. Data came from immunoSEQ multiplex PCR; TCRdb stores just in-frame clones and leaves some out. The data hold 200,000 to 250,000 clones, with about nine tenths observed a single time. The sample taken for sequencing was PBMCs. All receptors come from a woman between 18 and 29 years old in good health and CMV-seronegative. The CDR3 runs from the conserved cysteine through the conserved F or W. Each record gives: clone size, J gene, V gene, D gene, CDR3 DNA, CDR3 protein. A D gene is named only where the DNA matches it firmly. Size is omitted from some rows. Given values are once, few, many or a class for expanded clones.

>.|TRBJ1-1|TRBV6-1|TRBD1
TGTGCCAGCAAAACCGGGACAGGGTACACTGAAGCTTTCTTT
CASKTGTGYTEAFF
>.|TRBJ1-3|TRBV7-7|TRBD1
TGTGCCAGCAGCCCCCGACAGGGACAAGGAAACACCATATATTTT
CASSPRQGQGNTIYF
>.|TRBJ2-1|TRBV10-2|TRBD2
TGCGCCAGCACCGGACTAGCGGAACCTACCTACAATGAGCAGTTCTTC
CASTGLAEPTYNEQFF
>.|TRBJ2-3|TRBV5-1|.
TGCGCCAGCAGCCACTCTAGCGGCACAGATACGCAGTATTTT
CASSHSSGTDTQYF
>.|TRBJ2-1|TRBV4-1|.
TGCGCCAGCAGCCAACTCGAGGGCATGGGGTCCTACAATGAGCAGTTCTTC
CASSQLEGMGSYNEQFF
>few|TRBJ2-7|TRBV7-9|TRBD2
TGTGCCAGCAGCTTAGGGCTAGCGGGAGCGGGGGAGCAGTACTTC
CASSLGLAGAGEQYF
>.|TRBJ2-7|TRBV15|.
TGTGCCACCAGCAGAGAGGGGGGGCCATCCTCCTACGAGCAGTACTTC
CATSREGGPSSYEQYF
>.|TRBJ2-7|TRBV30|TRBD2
TGTGCCTGGAGTCGTCTAGCGGGCCCCGGGTTAAACGAGCAGTACTTC
CAWSRLAGPGLNEQYF
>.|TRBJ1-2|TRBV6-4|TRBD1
TGTGCCAGCAGTACCGGGACAGACAGCTATGGCTACACCTTC
CASSTGTDSYGYTF
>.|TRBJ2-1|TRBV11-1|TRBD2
TGTGCCAGCAGCTTAGAGGTAGCGGGGGCGGGTGAGCAGTTCTTC
CASSLEVAGAGEQFF
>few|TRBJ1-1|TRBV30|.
TGTGCCTGGATGGTCGGGTCTGAAGCTTTCTTT
CAWMVGSEAFF
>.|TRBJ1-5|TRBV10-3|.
TGTGCCATCAGTGAGGGGGGGGGCGCGGAGCCCCAGCATTTT
CAISEGGGAEPQHF
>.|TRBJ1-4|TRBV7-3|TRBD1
TGTGCCAGCAGCGTCGGGACAGGGAGTAATGAAAAACTGTTTTTT
CASSVGTGSNEKLFF
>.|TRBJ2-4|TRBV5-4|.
TGTGCCAGCAGCGAGGGACACAGAGCCAAAAACATTCAGTACTTC
CASSEGHRAKNIQYF
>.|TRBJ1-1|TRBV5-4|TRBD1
TGTGCCAGCAGCTTACCACGACAGGGTGAAGCTTTCTTT
CASSLPRQGEAFF
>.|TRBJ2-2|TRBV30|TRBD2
TGTGCCTGGAAGCGGGACGGGAACACCGGGGAGCTGTTTTTT
CAWKRDGNTGELFF
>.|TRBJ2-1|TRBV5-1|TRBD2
TGCGCCAGCAGCTGGAAGGCTAGCGGAGGCCACAATGAGCAGTTCTTC
CASSWKASGGHNEQFF
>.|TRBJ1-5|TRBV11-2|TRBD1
TGTGCCAGCAGCCAGTTAAGGGGGACAGGGGGCAATCAGCCCCAGCATTTT
CASSQLRGTGGNQPQHF
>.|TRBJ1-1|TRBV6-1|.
TGTGCCGCGCGTACAGGGAAGGACACTGAAGCTTTCTTT
CAARTGKDTEAFF
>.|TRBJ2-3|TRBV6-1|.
TGTGCCAGCAGTGAAATGCGACCATGGGGCTTCACAGATACGCAGTATTTT
CASSEMRPWGFTDTQYF
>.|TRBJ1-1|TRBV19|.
TGTGCCACTAGGTCAGGTCCCAGGAACACTGAAGCTTTCTTT
CATRSGPRNTEAFF
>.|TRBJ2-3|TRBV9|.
TGTGCCAGCAGCGTCGACAGTGGAACAGATACGCAGTATTTT
CASSVDSGTDTQYF
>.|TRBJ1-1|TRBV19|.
TGTGCCAGTAGTTACCGGGAACAAGCTTTCTTT
CASSYREQAFF
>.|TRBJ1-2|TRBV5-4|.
TGTGCCAGCAGCTTGCCGAGGGGGTTCTATGGCTACACCTTC
CASSLPRGFYGYTF
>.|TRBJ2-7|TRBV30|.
TGTGCCTGGAGTAAGGCGGATAGCTCCTACGAGCAGTACTTC
CAWSKADSSYEQYF
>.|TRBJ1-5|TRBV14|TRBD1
TGTGCCAGCAGCCCCGACAGGGTCGAGGGCAATCAGCCCCAGCATTTT
CASSPDRVEGNQPQHF
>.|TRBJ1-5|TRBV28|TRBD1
TGTGCCGCCCGAGGAGGGGGCGATCATCAGCCCCAGCATTTT
CAARGGGDHQPQHF
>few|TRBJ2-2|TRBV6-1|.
TGTGCCAGCAGTGAAGTCCGTATTACCGGGGAGCTGTTTTTT
CASSEVRITGELFF
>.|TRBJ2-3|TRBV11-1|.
TGTGCCAGCAGACCAACAGGGAAGAACACAGATACGCAGTATTTT
CASRPTGKNTDTQYF
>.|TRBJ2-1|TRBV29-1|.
TGCAGCGTTCCTACTTTGGGGAGGCGCTCCTACAATGAGCAGTTCTTC
CSVPTLGRRSYNEQFF
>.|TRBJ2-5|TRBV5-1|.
TGCGCCAGCAGCTTCCTGAGCGAACAAGAGACCCAGTACTTC
CASSFLSEQETQYF
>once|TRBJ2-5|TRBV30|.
TGTGCCTGGAGAGGTGCAGGGGTTTATGAGACCCAGTACTTC
CAWRGAGVYETQYF
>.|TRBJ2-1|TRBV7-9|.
TGTGCCAGCAGCTTAGCGGACTCCTCTACCAGTGAGCAGTTCTTC
CASSLADSSTSEQFF
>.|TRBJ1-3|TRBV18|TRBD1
TGTGCCAGCTCACCACTGACCATACAGGGGGATGGAAACACCATATATTTT
CASSPLTIQGDGNTIYF
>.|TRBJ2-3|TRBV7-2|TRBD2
TGTGCCAGCAGCTACATGGCTAGCGGGGTGAGCACAGATACGCAGTATTTT
CASSYMASGVSTDTQYF
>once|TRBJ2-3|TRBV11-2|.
TGTGCCAGCAGCTTAACGGGGTCGAGCACAGATACGCAGTATTTT
CASSLTGSSTDTQYF
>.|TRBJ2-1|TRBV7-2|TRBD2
TGTGCCAGCAGCCCGGGGAGCGGGAGGCCATGGAGCTCCTACAATGAGCAGTTCTTC
CASSPGSGRPWSSYNEQFF
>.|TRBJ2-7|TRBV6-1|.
TGTGCCAGCACCCCGGGACTGGCTACCTACGAGCAGTACTTC
CASTPGLATYEQYF
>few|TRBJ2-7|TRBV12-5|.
TGTGCTAGTGGTCCCAGGGACTCGAGGGTTCGGGAGCAGTACTTC
CASGPRDSRVREQYF
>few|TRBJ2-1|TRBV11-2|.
TGTGCCAGCAGCTTACCAGGGTCTCGCAATGAGCAGTTCTTC
CASSLPGSRNEQFF
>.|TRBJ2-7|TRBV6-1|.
TGTGCCACCTTCCGGGACTCCTACGAGCAGTACTTC
CATFRDSYEQYF
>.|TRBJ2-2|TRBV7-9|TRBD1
TGTGCCAGCAGCCCCTCCTTCGGGACAGGACTCGACGGGGAGCTGTTTTTT
CASSPSFGTGLDGELFF